This TCR beta chain was identified in a study of cytomegalovirus exposure and HLA in healthy donors. General study results and limits: Per a later analysis, HLA-associated TCR beta chains showed more clonal expansion than other, equally common TCR beta chains. Immune exposure information comprised only CMV serostatus.

The PCR had 60 Vbeta and 13 Jbeta primers. The assay was immunoSEQ multiplex PCR, and TCRdb's table has in-frame clones only and misses some. The data contain 90,000 to 150,000 clones, roughly 80% of them singletons. A few counts support this clone. Antigen specificity is unknown. V was clipped by 3 bases and J by 6 bases; unmatched bases: 2. The CDR3 length is 13 residues. Germline CDR1 reads ENHRY; CDR2 reads SYGVKD. The clonotype comes from a man aged 50-60 years in good health and CMV-seronegative. Sequences were obtained from PBMCs. The J gene is TRBJ2-1, the V gene TRBV10-3; 7 bases align to TRBD2. The CDR3 sequence is CAISDPSGNEQFF. The CDR3 nucleotides are TGTGCCATCAGTGACCCTAGCGGCAATGAGCAGTTCTTC.